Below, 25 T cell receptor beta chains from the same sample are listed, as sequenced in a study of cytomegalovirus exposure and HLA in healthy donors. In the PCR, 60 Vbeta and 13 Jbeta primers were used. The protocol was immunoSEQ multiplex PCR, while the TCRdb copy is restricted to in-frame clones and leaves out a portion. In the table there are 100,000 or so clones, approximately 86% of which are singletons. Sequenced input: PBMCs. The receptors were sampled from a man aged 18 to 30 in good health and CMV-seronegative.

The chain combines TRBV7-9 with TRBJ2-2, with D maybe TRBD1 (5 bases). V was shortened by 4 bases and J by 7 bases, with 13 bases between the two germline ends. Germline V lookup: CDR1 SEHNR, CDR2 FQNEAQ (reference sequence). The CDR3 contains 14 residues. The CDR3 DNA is TGTGCCAGCAGCTCACATGGGGCCGACGGGGAGCTGTTTTTT. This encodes CASSSHGADGELFF.

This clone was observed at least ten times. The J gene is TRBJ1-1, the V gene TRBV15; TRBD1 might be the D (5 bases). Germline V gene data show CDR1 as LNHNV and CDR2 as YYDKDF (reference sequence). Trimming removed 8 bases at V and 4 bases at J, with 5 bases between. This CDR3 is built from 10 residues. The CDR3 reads CATGATEAFF. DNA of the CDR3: TGTGCCACCGGGGCCACTGAAGCTTTCTTT.

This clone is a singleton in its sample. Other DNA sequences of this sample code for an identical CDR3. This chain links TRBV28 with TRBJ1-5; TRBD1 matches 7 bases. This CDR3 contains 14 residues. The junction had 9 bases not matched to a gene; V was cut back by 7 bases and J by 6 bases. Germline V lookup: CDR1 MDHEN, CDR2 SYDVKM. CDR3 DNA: TGTGCCAGCACTACAGGAGGGGGCTTTCAGCCCCAGCATTTT. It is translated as CASTTGGGFQPQHF.

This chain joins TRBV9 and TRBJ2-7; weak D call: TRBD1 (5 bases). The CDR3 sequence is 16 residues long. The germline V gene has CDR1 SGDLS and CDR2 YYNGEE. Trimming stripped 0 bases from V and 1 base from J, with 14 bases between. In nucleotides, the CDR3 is TGTGCCAGCAGCGTAGGTATTGGGGCCAATTCCTACGAGCAGTACTTC. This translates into CASSVGIGANSYEQYF.

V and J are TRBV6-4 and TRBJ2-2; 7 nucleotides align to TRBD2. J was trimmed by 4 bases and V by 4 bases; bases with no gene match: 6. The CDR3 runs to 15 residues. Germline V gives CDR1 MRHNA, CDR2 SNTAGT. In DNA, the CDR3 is TGTGCCAGCAGTGTCGAGGGAGGGTTCACCGGGGAGCTGTTTTTT. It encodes CASSVEGGFTGELFF.

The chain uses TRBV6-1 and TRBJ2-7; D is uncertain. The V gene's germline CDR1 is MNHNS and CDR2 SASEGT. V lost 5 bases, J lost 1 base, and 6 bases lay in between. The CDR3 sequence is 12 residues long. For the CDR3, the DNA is TGTGCCAGCAGTTATTCTTCCTACGAGCAGTACTTC. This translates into CASSYSSYEQYF.

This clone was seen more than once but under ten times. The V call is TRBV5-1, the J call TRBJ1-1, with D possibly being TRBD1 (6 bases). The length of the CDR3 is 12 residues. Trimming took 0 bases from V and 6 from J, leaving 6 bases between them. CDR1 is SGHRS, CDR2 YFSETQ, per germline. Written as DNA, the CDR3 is TGCGCCAGCAGCTTGGGACAGGCTGAAGCTTTCTTT. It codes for CASSLGQAEAFF.

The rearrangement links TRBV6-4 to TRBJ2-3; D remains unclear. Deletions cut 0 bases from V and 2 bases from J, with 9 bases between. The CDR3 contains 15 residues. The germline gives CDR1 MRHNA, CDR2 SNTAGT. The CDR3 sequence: CASSDSTSPTDTQYF. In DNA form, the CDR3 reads TGTGCCAGCAGTGACTCAACGAGCCCCACAGATACGCAGTATTTT.

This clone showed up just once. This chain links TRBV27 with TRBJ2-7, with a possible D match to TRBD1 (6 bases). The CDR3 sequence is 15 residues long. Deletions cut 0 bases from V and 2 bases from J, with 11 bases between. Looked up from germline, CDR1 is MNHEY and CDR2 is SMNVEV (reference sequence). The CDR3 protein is CASSLSPGDAYEQYF. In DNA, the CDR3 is TGTGCCAGCAGTTTATCCCCAGGGGACGCCTACGAGCAGTACTTC.

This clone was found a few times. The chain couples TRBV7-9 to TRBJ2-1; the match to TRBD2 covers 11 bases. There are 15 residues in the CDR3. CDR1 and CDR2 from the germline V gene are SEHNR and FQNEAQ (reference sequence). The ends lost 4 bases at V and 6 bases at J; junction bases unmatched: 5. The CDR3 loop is CASSSGTSGPNEQFF. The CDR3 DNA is TGTGCCAGCAGCTCCGGGACTAGCGGACCCAATGAGCAGTTCTTC.

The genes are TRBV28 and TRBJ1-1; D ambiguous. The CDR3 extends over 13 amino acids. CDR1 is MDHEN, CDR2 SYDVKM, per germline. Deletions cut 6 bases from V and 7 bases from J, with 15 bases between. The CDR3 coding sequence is TGTGCCAGCAGCACGACACCGAACCTTGAAGCTTTCTTT. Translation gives CASSTTPNLEAFF.

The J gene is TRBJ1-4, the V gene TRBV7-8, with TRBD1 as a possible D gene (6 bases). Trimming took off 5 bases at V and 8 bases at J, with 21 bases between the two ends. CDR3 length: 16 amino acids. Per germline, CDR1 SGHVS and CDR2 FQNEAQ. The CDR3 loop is CASSPKANRVEEKLFF. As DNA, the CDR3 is TGTGCCAGCAGCCCGAAGGCGAACAGGGTGGAAGAAAAACTGTTTTTT.

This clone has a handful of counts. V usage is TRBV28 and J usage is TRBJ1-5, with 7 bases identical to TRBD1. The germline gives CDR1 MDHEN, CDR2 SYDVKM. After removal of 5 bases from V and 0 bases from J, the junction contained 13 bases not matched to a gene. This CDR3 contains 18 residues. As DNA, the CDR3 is TGTGCCAGCAGTGTTATAGACGGGACAGAGATTAGCAATCAGCCCCAGCATTTT. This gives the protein CASSVIDGTEISNQPQHF.

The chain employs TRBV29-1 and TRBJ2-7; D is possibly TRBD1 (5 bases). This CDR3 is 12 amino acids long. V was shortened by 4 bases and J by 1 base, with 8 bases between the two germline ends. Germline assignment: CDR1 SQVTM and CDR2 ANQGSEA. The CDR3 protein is CSVGPGSYEQYF. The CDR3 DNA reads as TGCAGCGTTGGCCCAGGGTCCTACGAGCAGTACTTC.

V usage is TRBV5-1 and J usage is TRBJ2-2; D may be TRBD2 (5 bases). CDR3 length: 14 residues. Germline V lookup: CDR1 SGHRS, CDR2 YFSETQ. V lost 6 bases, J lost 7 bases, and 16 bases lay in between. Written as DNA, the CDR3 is TGCGCCAGCAAATCCCCCCCCCGGGGCGGGGAGCTGTTTTTT. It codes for CASKSPPRGGELFF.

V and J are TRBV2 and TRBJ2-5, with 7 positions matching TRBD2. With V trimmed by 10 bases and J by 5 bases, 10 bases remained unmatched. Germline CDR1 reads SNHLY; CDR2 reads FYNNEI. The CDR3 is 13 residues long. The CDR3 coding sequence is TGTGCCAACCAGTGGGGGGGGTTGGAGACCCAGTACTTC. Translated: CANQWGGLETQYF.

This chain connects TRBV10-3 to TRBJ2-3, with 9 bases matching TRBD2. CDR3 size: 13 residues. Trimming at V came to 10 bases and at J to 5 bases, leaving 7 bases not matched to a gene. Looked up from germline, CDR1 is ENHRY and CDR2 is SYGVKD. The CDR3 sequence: CASRAGGVDTQYF. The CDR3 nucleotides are TGTGCCAGCCGAGCGGGAGGTGTAGATACGCAGTATTTT.

The CDR3 DNA is TGTGCCAGCAGTTTACAGACAGGGGGCTACGAGCAGTACTTC. The encoded protein is CASSLQTGGYEQYF. The chain uses TRBV27 and TRBJ2-7; the match to TRBD1 covers 9 bases. Trimming took 2 bases from V and 3 from J; bases not matched to a gene: 2. Germline V gives CDR1 MNHEY, CDR2 SMNVEV (reference sequence). The CDR3 contains 14 residues.

The CDR3 DNA follows: TGTGCCAGCAGTTCCCCCCGGACAGGGGAAGGTGGCTACACCTTC. The encoded protein is CASSSPRTGEGGYTF. The rearrangement uses TRBV27 and TRBJ1-2; 9 bases fit TRBD1. Per germline, CDR1 MNHEY and CDR2 SMNVEV (reference sequence). The CDR3 is 15 residues long. V shed 4 bases, J shed 7 bases, and the junction held 10 bases outside the gene matches.

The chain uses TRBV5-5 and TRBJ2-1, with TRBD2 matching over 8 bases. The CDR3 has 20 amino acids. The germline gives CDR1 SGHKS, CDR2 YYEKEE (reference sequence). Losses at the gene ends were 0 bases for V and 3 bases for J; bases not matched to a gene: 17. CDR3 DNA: TGTGCCAGCAGCTTGGGGCTAGCGGGCCCCCGGCTCGGGATCTACAATGAGCAGTTCTTC. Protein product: CASSLGLAGPRLGIYNEQFF. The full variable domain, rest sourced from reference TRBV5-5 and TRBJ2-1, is DAGVTQSPTHLIKTRGQQVTLRCSPISGHKSVSWYQQVLGQGPQFIFQYYEKEERGRGNFPDRFSARQFPNYSSELNVNALLLGDSALYLCASSLGLAGPRLGIYNEQFFGPGTRLTVL.

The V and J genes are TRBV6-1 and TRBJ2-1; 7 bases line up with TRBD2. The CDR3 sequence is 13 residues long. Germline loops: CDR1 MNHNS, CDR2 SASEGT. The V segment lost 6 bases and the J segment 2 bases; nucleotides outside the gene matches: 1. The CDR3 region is CASRGTTYNEQFF. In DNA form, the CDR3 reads TGTGCCAGCAGGGGGACTACCTACAATGAGCAGTTCTTC.

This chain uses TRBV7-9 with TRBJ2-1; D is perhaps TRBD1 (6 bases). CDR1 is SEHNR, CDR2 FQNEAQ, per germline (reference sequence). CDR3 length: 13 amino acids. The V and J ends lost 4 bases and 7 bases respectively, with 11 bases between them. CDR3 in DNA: TGTGCCAGCAGCTCCGACAGGATAAATGAGCAGTTCTTC. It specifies CASSSDRINEQFF.

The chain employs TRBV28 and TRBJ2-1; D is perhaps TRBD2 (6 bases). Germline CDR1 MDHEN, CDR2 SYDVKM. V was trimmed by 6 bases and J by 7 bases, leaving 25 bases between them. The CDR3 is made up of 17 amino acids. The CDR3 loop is CASRTPVGSGDPNEQFF. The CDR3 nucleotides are TGTGCCAGCAGAACTCCGGTTGGTAGCGGAGATCCAAATGAGCAGTTCTTC. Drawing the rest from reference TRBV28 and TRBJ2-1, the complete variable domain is DVKVTQSSRYLVKRTGEKVFLECVQDMDHENMFWYRQDPGLGLRLIYFSYDVKMKEKGDIPEGYSVSREKKERFSLILESASTNQTSMYLCASRTPVGSGDPNEQFFGPGTRLTVL.

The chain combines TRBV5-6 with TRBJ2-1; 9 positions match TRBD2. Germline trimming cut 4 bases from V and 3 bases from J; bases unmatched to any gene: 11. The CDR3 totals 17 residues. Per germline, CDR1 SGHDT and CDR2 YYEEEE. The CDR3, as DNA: TGTGCCAGCAGCCGTACCGTTGCGGGAGGGTTCTACAATGAGCAGTTCTTC. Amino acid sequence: CASSRTVAGGFYNEQFF. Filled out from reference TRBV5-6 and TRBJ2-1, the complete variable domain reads DAGVTQSPTHLIKTRGQQVTLRCSPKSGHDTVSWYQQALGQGPQFIFQYYEEEERQRGNFPDRFSGHQFPNYSSELNVNALLLGDSALYLCASSRTVAGGFYNEQFFGPGTRLTVL.

Here the CDR3 reads CASSVGLAALNTGELFF. As DNA, the CDR3 is TGTGCCAGCAGCGTAGGGCTAGCGGCTTTGAACACCGGGGAGCTGTTTTTT. J is TRBJ2-2 and V is TRBV9, with 7 bases aligning to TRBD2. The CDR3 covers 17 residues. The ends lost 0 bases at V and 1 base at J; junction bases unmatched: 6. Germline V gene lookup returns CDR1 SGDLS and CDR2 YYNGEE.